This entry lists 5 T cell receptor beta chains sequenced from one sample in a study of CD8 T cells in ankylosing spondylitis. Study results and limitations: Among TCR beta sequences, a motif of several highly homologous variants appeared characteristic of ankylosing spondylitis blood.

What these receptors recognize is not known. A single record per CDR3 protein comes from TCRdb applying MiXCR to the 5' RACE reads. In the table there are about 390,000 distinct CDR3 sequences, 20% to 25% of which are singletons. Sequencing used blood, either unsorted or a sorted T cell fraction (not recorded which). The receptor set was obtained from a male donor with ankylosing spondylitis.

CDR3: CASSGTRNTEAFF. As DNA, the CDR3 is TGTGCCAGCAGTGGAACGAGGAACACTGAAGCTTTCTTT. The chain has TRBV2 and TRBJ1-1; D remains unclear. Trimming cost V 4 bases and J 1 base, with 7 bases left between them. CDR3 length equals 13 residues. CDR1 and CDR2 from the germline V gene are SNHLY and FYNNEI.

This clonotype was counted between two and nine times. This chain joins TRBV11-2 and TRBJ2-2; tentative D call: TRBD1 (5 bases). This CDR3 contains 15 residues. CDR1 and CDR2 from the germline V gene are SGHAT and FQNNGV. The V end was cut by 1 base, the J end by 8 bases, with 14 bases between. The CDR3, as DNA: TGTGCCAGCAGCTTAGTGGGCAGGGTCCGAGGGGAGCTGTTTTTT. Its translation: CASSLVGRVRGELFF.

The chain combines TRBV20-1 with TRBJ1-5; no firm D call. The CDR3 runs 14 residues. Germline V CDR1 and CDR2: DFQATT, SNEGSKA (reference sequence). Trimming took 1 base from V and 3 from J, leaving 10 bases between them. DNA of the CDR3: TGCAGTGCTAGAGGATCGTTGGCCAATCAGCCCCAGCATTTT. It translates to CSARGSLANQPQHF.

The table lists this clonotype with a few counts. The chain links TRBV4-1 to TRBJ2-4, with 7 bases lining up with TRBD2. With V trimmed by 1 base and J by 3 bases, 6 bases remained unmatched. The length of the CDR3 is 16 residues. Germline loops: CDR1 MGHRA, CDR2 YSYEKL. The CDR3 loop reads CASSQVLREYKNIQYF. As DNA, the CDR3 is TGCGCCAGCAGCCAAGTCTTGCGGGAGTACAAAAACATTCAGTACTTC.

The table lists this clonotype with a few counts. J is TRBJ2-3 and V is TRBV3-1, with D perhaps TRBD2 (6 bases). CDR3 length: 16 amino acids. Germline CDR1 LGHDT, CDR2 YNNKEL (reference sequence). Trimming took off 4 bases at V and 0 bases at J, with 14 bases between the two ends. The CDR3 sequence is CASSPGDFLSTDTQYF. In DNA form, the CDR3 reads TGTGCCAGCAGCCCGGGGGACTTCCTTAGCACAGATACGCAGTATTTT.